This TCR beta chain emerged from a study of OX40 agonist ivuxolimab in advanced cancers. About the study: Across the patients, intravenous ivuxolimab was delivered every 2 weeks at 0.01 to 10 mg/kg. A male proportion of just over 80% was recorded, with mean age approximately 56 years and range roughly 20 to 85. Findings and limits, study-wide: A proportion of nonresponders additionally exhibited low normalized T-cell clonal expansion.

The V and J ends lost 2 bases and 3 bases respectively, with 8 bases between them. In germline, CDR1 is ENHRY, CDR2 SYGVKD. The CDR3 covers 13 residues. Comments on this clone: Its matching antigen is unknown.

Sequencing used immunoSEQ multiplex PCR; TCRdb keeps in-frame clones, though not all of them. The sample contains 50,000 to 75,000 clones, less than 90% of which appear only once. V gene TRBV10-3 combines with J gene TRBJ2-7; D remains unclear. The receptor was isolated from an adult with an advanced solid tumor such as melanoma, head and neck, liver or kidney cancer. The sequenced sample was CD4+ or CD8+ T cells sorted from blood, obtained in a trial of the OX40 agonist ivuxolimab. The CDR3 coding sequence is TGTGCCATCAGTGAGGGGCGTCGCTACGAGCAGTACTTC. Residues: CAISEGRRYEQYF.